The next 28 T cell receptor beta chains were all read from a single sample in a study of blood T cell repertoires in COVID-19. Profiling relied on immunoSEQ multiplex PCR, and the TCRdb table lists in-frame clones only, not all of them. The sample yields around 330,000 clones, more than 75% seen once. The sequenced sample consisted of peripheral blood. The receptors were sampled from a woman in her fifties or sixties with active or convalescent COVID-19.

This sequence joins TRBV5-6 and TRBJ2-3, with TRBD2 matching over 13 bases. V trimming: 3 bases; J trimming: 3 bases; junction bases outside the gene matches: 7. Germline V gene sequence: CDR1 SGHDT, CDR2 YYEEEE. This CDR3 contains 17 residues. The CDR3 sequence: CASSYPGLAGRTDTQYF. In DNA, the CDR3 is TGTGCCAGCAGCTATCCGGGACTAGCGGGGCGGACAGATACGCAGTATTTT.

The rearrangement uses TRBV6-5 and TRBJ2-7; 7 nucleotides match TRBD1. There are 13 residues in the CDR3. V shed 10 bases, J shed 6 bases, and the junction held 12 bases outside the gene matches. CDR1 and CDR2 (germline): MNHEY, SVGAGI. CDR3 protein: CAISTGTMSEQYF. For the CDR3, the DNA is TGTGCCATCTCGACAGGGACCATGAGCGAGCAGTACTTC.

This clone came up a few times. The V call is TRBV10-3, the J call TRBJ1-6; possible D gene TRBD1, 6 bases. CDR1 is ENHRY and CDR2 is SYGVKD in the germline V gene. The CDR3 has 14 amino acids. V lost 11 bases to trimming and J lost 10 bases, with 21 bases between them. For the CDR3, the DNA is TGTGCCCCGGGTCAGGGGCGCTTCCTCTCACCCCTCCACTTT. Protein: CAPGQGRFLSPLHF.

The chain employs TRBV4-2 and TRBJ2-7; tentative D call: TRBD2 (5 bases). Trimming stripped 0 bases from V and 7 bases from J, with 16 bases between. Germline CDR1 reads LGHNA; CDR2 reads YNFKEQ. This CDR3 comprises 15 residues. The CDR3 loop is CASSQEVAMTGEQYF. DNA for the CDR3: TGTGCCAGCAGCCAAGAAGTGGCTATGACGGGGGAGCAGTACTTC.

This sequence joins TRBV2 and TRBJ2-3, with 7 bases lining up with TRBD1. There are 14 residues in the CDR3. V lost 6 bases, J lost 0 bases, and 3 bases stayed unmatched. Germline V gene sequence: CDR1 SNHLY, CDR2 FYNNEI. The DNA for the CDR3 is TGTGCCAGCAGAAGGGGGCTAAGCACAGATACGCAGTATTTT. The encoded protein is CASRRGLSTDTQYF.

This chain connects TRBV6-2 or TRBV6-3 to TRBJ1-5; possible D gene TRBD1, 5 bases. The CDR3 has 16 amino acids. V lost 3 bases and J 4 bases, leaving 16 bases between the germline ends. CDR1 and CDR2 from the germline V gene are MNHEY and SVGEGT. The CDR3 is CASSYAGIIQNQPQHF. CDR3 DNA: TGTGCCAGCAGTTATGCAGGGATAATACAGAATCAGCCCCAGCATTTT.

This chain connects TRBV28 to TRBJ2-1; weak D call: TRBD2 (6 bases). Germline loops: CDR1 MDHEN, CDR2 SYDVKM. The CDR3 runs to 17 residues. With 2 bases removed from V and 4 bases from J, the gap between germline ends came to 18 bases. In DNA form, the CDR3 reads TGTGCCAGCAGTTTAGGTCTCTTGGCTAGCGCTTACAATGAGCAGTTCTTC. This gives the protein CASSLGLLASAYNEQFF.

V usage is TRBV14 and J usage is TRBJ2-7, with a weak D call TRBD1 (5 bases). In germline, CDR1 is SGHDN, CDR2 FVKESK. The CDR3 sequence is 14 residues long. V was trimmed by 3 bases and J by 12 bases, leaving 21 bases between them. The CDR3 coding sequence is TGTGCCAGCAGCCACCACAAAGGAGACAGTGAGGCGTACTTC. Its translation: CASSHHKGDSEAYF.

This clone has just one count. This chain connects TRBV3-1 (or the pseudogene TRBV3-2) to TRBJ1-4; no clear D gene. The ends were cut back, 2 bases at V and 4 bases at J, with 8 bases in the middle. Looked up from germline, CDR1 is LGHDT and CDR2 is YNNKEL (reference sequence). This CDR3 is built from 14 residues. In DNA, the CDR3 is TGTGCCAGCAGCCAACAGCGTAGTAATGAAAAACTGTTTTTT. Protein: CASSQQRSNEKLFF.

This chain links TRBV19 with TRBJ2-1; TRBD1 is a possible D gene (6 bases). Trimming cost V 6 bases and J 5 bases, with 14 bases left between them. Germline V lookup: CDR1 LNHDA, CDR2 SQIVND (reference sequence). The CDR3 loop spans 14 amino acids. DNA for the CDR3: TGTGCCAGTAGCTTAAACAGGGACCACAATGAGCAGTTCTTC. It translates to CASSLNRDHNEQFF.

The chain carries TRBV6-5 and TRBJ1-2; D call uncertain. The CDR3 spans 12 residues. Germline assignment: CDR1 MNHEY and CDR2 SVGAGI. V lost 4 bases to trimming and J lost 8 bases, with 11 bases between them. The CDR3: CASSSPGSGYTF. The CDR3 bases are TGTGCCAGCAGTTCTCCGGGGAGCGGCTACACCTTC.

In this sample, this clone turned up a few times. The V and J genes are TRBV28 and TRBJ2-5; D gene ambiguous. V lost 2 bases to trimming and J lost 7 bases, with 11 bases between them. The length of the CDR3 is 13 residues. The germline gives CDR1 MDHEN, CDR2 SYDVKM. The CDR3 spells CASSLEAAPTQYF. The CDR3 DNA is TGTGCCAGCAGTTTAGAGGCAGCTCCGACCCAGTACTTC.

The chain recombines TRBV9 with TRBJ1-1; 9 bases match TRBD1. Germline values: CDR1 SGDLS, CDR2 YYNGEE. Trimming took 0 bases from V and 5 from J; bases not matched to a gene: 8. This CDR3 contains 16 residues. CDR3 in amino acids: CASSVGVDRGRTEAFF. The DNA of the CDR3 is TGTGCCAGCAGCGTAGGAGTCGACAGGGGGAGGACTGAAGCTTTCTTT. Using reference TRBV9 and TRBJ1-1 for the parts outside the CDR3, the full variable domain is DSGVTQTPKHLITATGQRVTLRCSPRSGDLSVYWYQQSLDQGLQFLIQYYNGEERAKGNILERFSAQQFPDLHSELNLSSLELGDSALYFCASSVGVDRGRTEAFFGQGTRLTVV.

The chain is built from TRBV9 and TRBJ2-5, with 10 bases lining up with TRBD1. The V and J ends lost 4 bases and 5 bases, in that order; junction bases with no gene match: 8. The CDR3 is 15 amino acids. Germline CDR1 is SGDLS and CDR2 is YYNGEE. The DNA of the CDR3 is TGTGCCAGCAGCACCAGCGGGACAGGGGTCGAGACCCAGTACTTC. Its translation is CASSTSGTGVETQYF.

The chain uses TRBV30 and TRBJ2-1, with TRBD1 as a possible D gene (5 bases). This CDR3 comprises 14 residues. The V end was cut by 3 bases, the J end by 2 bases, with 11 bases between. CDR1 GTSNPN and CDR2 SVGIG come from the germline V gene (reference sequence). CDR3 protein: CAWRRAGPYNEQFF. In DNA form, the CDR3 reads TGTGCCTGGAGACGGGCAGGGCCCTACAATGAGCAGTTCTTC.

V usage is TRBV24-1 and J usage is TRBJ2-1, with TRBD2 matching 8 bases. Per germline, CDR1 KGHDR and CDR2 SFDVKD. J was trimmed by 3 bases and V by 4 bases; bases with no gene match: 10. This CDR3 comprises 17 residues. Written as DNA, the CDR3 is TGTGCCACCAGTGAAGGCGGGGGGCGGGAGTACTACAATGAGCAGTTCTTC. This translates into CATSEGGGREYYNEQFF.

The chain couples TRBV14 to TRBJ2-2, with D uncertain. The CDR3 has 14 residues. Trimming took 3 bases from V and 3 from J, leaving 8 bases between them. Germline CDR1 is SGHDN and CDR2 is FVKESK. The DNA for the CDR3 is TGTGCCAGCAGCCAGCGGTCGGACACCGGGGAGCTGTTTTTT. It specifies CASSQRSDTGELFF.

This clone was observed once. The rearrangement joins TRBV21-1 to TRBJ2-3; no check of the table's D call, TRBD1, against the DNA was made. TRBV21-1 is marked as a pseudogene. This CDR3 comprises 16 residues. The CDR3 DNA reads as TGTGCCAGCAGCAGCCGGGACAGTCTAATATCAGATACGCAGTATTTT. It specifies CASSSRDSLISDTQYF.

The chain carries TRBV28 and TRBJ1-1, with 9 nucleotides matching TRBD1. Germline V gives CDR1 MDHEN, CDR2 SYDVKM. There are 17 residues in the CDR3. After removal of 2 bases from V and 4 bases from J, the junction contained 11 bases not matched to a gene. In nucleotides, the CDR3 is TGTGCCAGCAGTTTAGCCGACAGGGGGTTACAGGGCACTGAAGCTTTCTTT. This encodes CASSLADRGLQGTEAFF.

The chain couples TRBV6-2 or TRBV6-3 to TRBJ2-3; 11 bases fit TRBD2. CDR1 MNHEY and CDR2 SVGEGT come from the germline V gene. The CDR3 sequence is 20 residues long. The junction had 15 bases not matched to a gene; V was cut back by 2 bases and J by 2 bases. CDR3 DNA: TGTGCCAGCAGTTACCCCCGGGGGCTAGCGGGGGGACGGAACACAGATACGCAGTATTTT. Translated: CASSYPRGLAGGRNTDTQYF.

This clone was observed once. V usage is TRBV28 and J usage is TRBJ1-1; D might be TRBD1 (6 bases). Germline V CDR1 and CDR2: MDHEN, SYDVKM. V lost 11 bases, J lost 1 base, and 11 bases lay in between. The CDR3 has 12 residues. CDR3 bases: TGTGCCGGGGTGGACAGGAACACTGAAGCTTTCTTT. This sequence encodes CAGVDRNTEAFF.

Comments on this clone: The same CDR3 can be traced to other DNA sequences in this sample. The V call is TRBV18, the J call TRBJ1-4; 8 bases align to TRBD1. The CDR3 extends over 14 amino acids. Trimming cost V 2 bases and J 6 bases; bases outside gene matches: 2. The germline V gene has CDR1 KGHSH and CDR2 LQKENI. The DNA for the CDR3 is TGTGCCAGCTCACCAGAGACAGGGGATGAAAAACTGTTTTTT. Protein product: CASSPETGDEKLFF.

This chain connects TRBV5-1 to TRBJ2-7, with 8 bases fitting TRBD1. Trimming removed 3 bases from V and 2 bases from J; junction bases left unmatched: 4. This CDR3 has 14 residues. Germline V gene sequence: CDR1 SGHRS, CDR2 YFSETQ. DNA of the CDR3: TGCGCCAGCAGCTGGCGACAGGGGACCTACGAGCAGTACTTC. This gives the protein CASSWRQGTYEQYF.

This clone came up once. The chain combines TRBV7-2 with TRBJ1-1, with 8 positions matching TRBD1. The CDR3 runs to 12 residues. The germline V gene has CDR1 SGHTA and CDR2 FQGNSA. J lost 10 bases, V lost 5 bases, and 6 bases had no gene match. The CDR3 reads CASSLGQVGAFF. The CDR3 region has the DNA TGTGCCAGCAGCCTGGGACAGGTAGGAGCTTTCTTT.

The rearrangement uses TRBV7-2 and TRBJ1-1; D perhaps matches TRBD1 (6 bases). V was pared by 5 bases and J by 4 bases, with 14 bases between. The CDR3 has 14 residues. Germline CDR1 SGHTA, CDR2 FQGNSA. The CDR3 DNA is TGTGCCAGCAGCCTCTGGACAGAGGGCACTGAAGCTTTCTTT. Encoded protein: CASSLWTEGTEAFF.

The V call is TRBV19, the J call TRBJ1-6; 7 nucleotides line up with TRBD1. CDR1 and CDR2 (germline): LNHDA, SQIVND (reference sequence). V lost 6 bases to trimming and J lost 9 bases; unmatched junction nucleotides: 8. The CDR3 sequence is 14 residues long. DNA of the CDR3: TGTGCCAGTAGGACGACAGGGTTTCGTTCACCCCTCCACTTT. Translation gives CASRTTGFRSPLHF.

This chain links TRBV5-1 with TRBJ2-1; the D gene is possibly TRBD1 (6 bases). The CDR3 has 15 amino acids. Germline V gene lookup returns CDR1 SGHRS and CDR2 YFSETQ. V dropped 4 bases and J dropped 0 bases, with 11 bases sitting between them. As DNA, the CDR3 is TGCGCCAGCAGCACGACAGGATACTCCTACAATGAGCAGTTCTTC. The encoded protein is CASSTTGYSYNEQFF.

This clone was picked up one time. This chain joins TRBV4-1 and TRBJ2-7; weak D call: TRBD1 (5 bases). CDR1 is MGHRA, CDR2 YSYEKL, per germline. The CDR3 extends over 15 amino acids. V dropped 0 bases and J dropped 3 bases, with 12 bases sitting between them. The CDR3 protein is CASSQESGRGYEQYF. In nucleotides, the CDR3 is TGCGCCAGCAGCCAAGAATCCGGAAGGGGCTACGAGCAGTACTTC.